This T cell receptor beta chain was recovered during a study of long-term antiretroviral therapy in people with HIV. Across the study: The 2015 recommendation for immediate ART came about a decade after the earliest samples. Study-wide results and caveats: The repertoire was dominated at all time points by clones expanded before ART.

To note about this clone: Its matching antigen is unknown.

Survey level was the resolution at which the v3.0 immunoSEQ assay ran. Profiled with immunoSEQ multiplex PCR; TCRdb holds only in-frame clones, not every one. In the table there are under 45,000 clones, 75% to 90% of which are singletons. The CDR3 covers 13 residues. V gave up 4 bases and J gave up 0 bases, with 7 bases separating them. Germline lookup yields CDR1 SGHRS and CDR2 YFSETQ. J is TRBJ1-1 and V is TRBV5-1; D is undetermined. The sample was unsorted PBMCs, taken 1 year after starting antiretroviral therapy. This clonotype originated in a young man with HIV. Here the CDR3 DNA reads TGCGCCAGCAGCGGGGATATGAACACTGAAGCTTTCTTT. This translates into CASSGDMNTEAFF.